Listed below are T cell receptor beta chains from one sample, sequenced in a study of control samples from healthy donors and cancer patients. Clones were sequenced by immunoSEQ multiplex PCR, and TCRdb holds only the in-frame ones, with some missing. The table lists about 140,000 clones, less than 95% of them singletons, with under 9% in the top ten. The material sequenced was blood. Receptors originate from a man aged 18-30 years in good health. The CDR3 runs from the conserved cysteine through the conserved F or W. A D gene is named only where the DNA matches it firmly.

j_call v_call d_call cdr3_length cdr3_aa cdr3_nt
TRBJ1-1 TRBV6-5 NA 13 CASTGTSPPEAFF TGTGCCAGCACCGGGACTTCTCCGCCTGAAGCTTTCTTT
TRBJ2-5 TRBV2 NA 13 CASDGGGWETQYF TGTGCCAGCGATGGGGGGGGCTGGGAGACCCAGTACTTC
TRBJ1-2 TRBV3-1/TRBV3-2 TRBD1 14 CASSRTGVNHGYTF TGTGCCAGCAGCCGGACAGGGGTTAACCATGGCTACACCTTC
TRBJ1-5 TRBV3-1/TRBV3-2 TRBD1 17 CASSQEQGGQSNQPQHF TGTGCCAGCAGCCAAGAGCAGGGGGGCCAGTCGAATCAGCCCCAGCATTTT
TRBJ2-5 TRBV10-3 TRBD2 16 CAISALAGGPGETQYF TGTGCCATCAGTGCACTAGCGGGGGGGCCTGGAGAGACCCAGTACTTC
TRBJ2-5 TRBV11-2 NA 13 CASSLPHLGTQYF TGTGCCAGCAGCTTACCTCATTTAGGGACCCAGTACTTC
TRBJ2-7 TRBV4-1 NA 14 CASSQDKYYYEQYF TGCGCCAGCAGCCAAGATAAGTATTACTACGAGCAGTACTTC
TRBJ2-1 TRBV29-1 TRBD2 13 CSATSGGPGEQFF TGCAGCGCGACTAGCGGGGGGCCGGGGGAGCAGTTCTTC
TRBJ2-6 TRBV14 NA 17 CASSHRGRGSGANVLTF TGTGCCAGCAGCCACCGCGGACGGGGCTCTGGGGCCAACGTCCTGACTTTC
TRBJ2-5 TRBV30 NA 13 CAWNTFLSQSQYF TGTGCCTGGAATACATTTCTCTCACAAAGCCAGTACTTC
TRBJ1-5 TRBV28 NA 14 CASSLFQGTQPQHF TGTGCCAGCAGTTTATTCCAGGGTACTCAGCCCCAGCATTTT
TRBJ1-1 TRBV2 NA 14 CASSELDINTEAFF TGTGCCAGCAGTGAGCTAGATATCAACACTGAAGCTTTCTTT
TRBJ1-4 TRBV12-3/TRBV12-4 NA 12 CASSFGGEKLFF TGTGCCAGCAGTTTTGGAGGCGAAAAACTGTTTTTT
TRBJ1-4 TRBV30 TRBD1 15 CAWRPPGQGYEKLFF TGTGCCTGGAGGCCACCGGGACAGGGGTATGAAAAACTGTTTTTT
TRBJ1-6 TRBV2 NA 22 CASSEARGGGGIVSSYNSPLHF TGTGCCAGCAGTGAAGCGCGAGGAGGAGGAGGAATAGTAAGCTCCTATAATTCACCCCTCCACTTT
TRBJ1-2 TRBV7-2 NA 14 CASTWTDLNYGYTF TGTGCCAGCACCTGGACAGACCTTAACTATGGCTACACCTTC
TRBJ1-4 TRBV7-9 NA 14 CASSLAATNEKLFF TGTGCCAGCAGCTTAGCGGCCACTAATGAAAAACTGTTTTTT
TRBJ1-1 TRBV7-6 NA 13 CASSLDENTEAFF TGTGCCAGCAGCTTAGATGAGAACACTGAAGCTTTCTTT
TRBJ1-6 TRBV9 NA 14 CASSEVGANSPLHF TGTGCCAGCAGCGAGGTCGGAGCCAATTCACCCCTCCACTTT
TRBJ1-6 TRBV2 TRBD1 14 CASSAGTGWSPLHF TGTGCCAGCAGTGCCGGGACAGGGTGGTCACCCCTCCACTTT
TRBJ2-2 TRBV3-1/TRBV3-2 NA 15 CASQYFGKNTGELFF TGTGCCAGCCAATATTTCGGGAAGAACACCGGGGAGCTGTTTTTT
TRBJ2-2 TRBV5-1 NA 16 CASSLQGQTNTGELFF TGCGCCAGCAGCTTGCAAGGACAGACCAACACCGGGGAGCTGTTTTTT
TRBJ2-1 TRBV5-1 TRBD1 14 CASGLGQGADEQFF TGCGCCAGCGGATTAGGACAGGGGGCTGACGAGCAGTTCTTC
TRBJ1-6 TRBV6-6 NA 13 CASSRGVDSPLHF TGTGCCAGCAGTCGGGGGGTAGATTCACCCCTCCACTTT
TRBJ2-4 TRBV27 NA 14 CASFLQVTKNIQYF TGTGCCAGCTTTCTGCAGGTCACCAAAAACATTCAGTACTTC
TRBJ2-1 TRBV6-6 NA 12 CASSYPGGEQFF TGTGCCAGCAGTTATCCCGGGGGAGAGCAGTTCTTC
TRBJ1-2 TRBV19 NA 13 CASRYVGSHGYTF TGTGCCAGTAGATACGTGGGGTCCCATGGCTACACCTTC
TRBJ1-6 TRBV27 NA 15 CASSPSTGLNSPLHF TGTGCCAGCAGTCCGTCGACAGGTCTAAATTCACCCCTCCACTTT
TRBJ2-5 TRBV7-6 NA 12 CASSLPPGTQYF TGTGCCAGCAGCTTACCGCCAGGGACCCAGTACTTC
TRBJ1-2 TRBV29-1 NA 12 CSVDRGIYGYTF TGCAGCGTTGATCGAGGGATCTATGGCTACACCTTC
TRBJ2-7 TRBV5-1 NA 14 CASSRGDSSYEQYF TGCGCCAGCAGCCGCGGGGACAGTTCCTACGAGCAGTACTTC
TRBJ1-5 TRBV5-6 NA 14 CASSLGGDEQPQHF TGTGCCAGCAGCTTGGGCGGGGATGAACAGCCCCAGCATTTT